A selection of T cell receptor beta chains follows, all from one sample in a study of cytomegalovirus exposure and HLA in healthy donors. Measured with immunoSEQ multiplex PCR; TCRdb has only the in-frame clones, and not every one. Of 110,000 or so clones listed, 69% are singletons. Sequencing used PBMCs. These receptors came from a woman in her 70s in good health and CMV-seropositive. CDR3s include the opening cysteine and the closing phenylalanine or tryptophan. Each record gives: CDR3 DNA, CDR3 protein, J gene, D gene, clone size, V gene. The D gene is left open where the match is weak. For some rows the clone size is stated as once, few or many, or as a class when expanded; others skip it.

cdr3_nt: TGTGCCAGCAGTGAAAGGATGACAGCGTACTATGGCTACACCTTC
cdr3_aa: CASSERMTAYYGYTF
j_call: TRBJ1-2
d_call: -
clone_size: -
v_call: TRBV2

cdr3_nt: TGTGCCAGCAGTGAATCTGGGAGGGATGGCTACACCTTC
cdr3_aa: CASSESGRDGYTF
j_call: TRBJ1-2
d_call: -
clone_size: -
v_call: TRBV6-1

cdr3_nt: TGTGCCAGCAGCCCCCCGCCGAACAGGAAGGTTAACACCGGGGAGCTGTTTTTT
cdr3_aa: CASSPPPNRKVNTGELFF
j_call: TRBJ2-2
d_call: -
clone_size: once
v_call: TRBV7-2

cdr3_nt: TGTGCCAGCAGCGCCTCAGGAAAACTCTCCTACGAGCAGTACTTC
cdr3_aa: CASSASGKLSYEQYF
j_call: TRBJ2-7
d_call: -
clone_size: -
v_call: TRBV5-8

cdr3_nt: TGTGCCAGTACGGGTTTTACTGAAGCTTTCTTT
cdr3_aa: CASTGFTEAFF
j_call: TRBJ1-1
d_call: -
clone_size: once
v_call: TRBV19

cdr3_nt: TGTGCCAGCAGCAACTGGGGGACAGGGATCTATGGCTACACCTTC
cdr3_aa: CASSNWGTGIYGYTF
j_call: TRBJ1-2
d_call: TRBD1
clone_size: -
v_call: TRBV9

cdr3_nt: TGTGCCAGTAGTTCCCGTCAGACAGGGGGCACGGCCTATAATTCACCCCTCCACTTT
cdr3_aa: CASSSRQTGGTAYNSPLHF
j_call: TRBJ1-6
d_call: TRBD1
clone_size: -
v_call: TRBV19

cdr3_nt: TGTGCCTGGGGACAGGGTAATGGCGAGCAGTACTTC
cdr3_aa: CAWGQGNGEQYF
j_call: TRBJ2-7
d_call: TRBD1
clone_size: once
v_call: TRBV30

cdr3_nt: TGTGCCAGCAGTTACGATGACAGGGGGAATTCACCCCTCCACTTT
cdr3_aa: CASSYDDRGNSPLHF
j_call: TRBJ1-6
d_call: TRBD1
clone_size: -
v_call: TRBV6-6

cdr3_nt: TGCGCCAGCAGCCTGGGGGGCAGCTCCTACGAGCAGTACTTC
cdr3_aa: CASSLGGSSYEQYF
j_call: TRBJ2-7
d_call: -
clone_size: -
v_call: TRBV5-1

cdr3_nt: TGTGCCAGCAGCCGCAGACTAGCGGCGTACAATGAGCAGTTCTTC
cdr3_aa: CASSRRLAAYNEQFF
j_call: TRBJ2-1
d_call: TRBD2
clone_size: -
v_call: TRBV5-6

cdr3_nt: TGTGCCAGCTCACGGGGGACAGGGGAGACCCAGTACTTC
cdr3_aa: CASSRGTGETQYF
j_call: TRBJ2-5
d_call: TRBD1
clone_size: -
v_call: TRBV18

cdr3_nt: TGTGCCAGCAGCTTAGGTTCCGGGACAGGGGGCGAGCAGTACTTC
cdr3_aa: CASSLGSGTGGEQYF
j_call: TRBJ2-7
d_call: TRBD1
clone_size: once
v_call: TRBV7-9

cdr3_nt: TGTGCCAGCAGCTTTTCGCAGGGTGGCAATCAGCCCCAGCATTTT
cdr3_aa: CASSFSQGGNQPQHF
j_call: TRBJ1-5
d_call: -
clone_size: -
v_call: TRBV7-6

cdr3_nt: TGTGCCAGCAGGTCAAGGGGAAAGGAAGGCTATGGCTACACCTTC
cdr3_aa: CASRSRGKEGYGYTF
j_call: TRBJ1-2
d_call: -
clone_size: -
v_call: TRBV5-6

cdr3_nt: TGTGCCAGCAGGGTCACAGGGTTGGGAGAGACCCAGTACTTC
cdr3_aa: CASRVTGLGETQYF
j_call: TRBJ2-5
d_call: -
clone_size: -
v_call: TRBV6-5

cdr3_nt: TGTGCCTGGAGTATGAGACAGGGCCTTCTTACTCCCAACACTGAAGCTTTCTTT
cdr3_aa: CAWSMRQGLLTPNTEAFF
j_call: TRBJ1-1
d_call: TRBD1
clone_size: -
v_call: TRBV30

cdr3_nt: TGCGCCAGCAGCCAAGAAGACAGCTACGAGCAGTACTTC
cdr3_aa: CASSQEDSYEQYF
j_call: TRBJ2-7
d_call: -
clone_size: -
v_call: TRBV4-1

cdr3_nt: TGTGCCAGCAGGATAACAGGGCGGAGCAATCAGCCCCAGCATTTT
cdr3_aa: CASRITGRSNQPQHF
j_call: TRBJ1-5
d_call: -
clone_size: -
v_call: TRBV6-5

cdr3_nt: TGTGCCAGCAGGACCGGACAGAGCACTGAAGCTTTCTTT
cdr3_aa: CASRTGQSTEAFF
j_call: TRBJ1-1
d_call: -
clone_size: few
v_call: TRBV6-1

cdr3_nt: TGCGCCAGCAGCCAAGATAGGTCGGGGGTCAACACTGAAGCTTTCTTT
cdr3_aa: CASSQDRSGVNTEAFF
j_call: TRBJ1-1
d_call: -
clone_size: -
v_call: TRBV4-3

cdr3_nt: TGTGCCAGCAGTATGACTAGCGTCAAAAACATTCAGTACTTC
cdr3_aa: CASSMTSVKNIQYF
j_call: TRBJ2-4
d_call: TRBD2
clone_size: -
v_call: TRBV2

cdr3_nt: TGTGCCAGCGGCATGGGGGGACTCGACGTGTCCCAGCATTTT
cdr3_aa: CASGMGGLDVSQHF
j_call: TRBJ1-5
d_call: -
clone_size: -
v_call: TRBV28

cdr3_nt: TGCGCCAGCAGCCAAGATTTCGGCGGGACAGACCGCGAGCAGTACTTC
cdr3_aa: CASSQDFGGTDREQYF
j_call: TRBJ2-7
d_call: -
clone_size: few
v_call: TRBV4-3

cdr3_nt: TGCGCCAGCAGCTTGGACGTGACTAGCGGGGGCATCTACAATGAGCAGTTCTTC
cdr3_aa: CASSLDVTSGGIYNEQFF
j_call: TRBJ2-1
d_call: TRBD2
clone_size: -
v_call: TRBV5-1

cdr3_nt: TGTGCCAGTAGTATCGGGGAAGGTATGGGCACTGAAGCTTTCTTT
cdr3_aa: CASSIGEGMGTEAFF
j_call: TRBJ1-1
d_call: -
clone_size: once
v_call: TRBV19

cdr3_nt: TGTGCCAGCAGTTTATCCGCAGGGCCGGGCGAGCAGTACTTC
cdr3_aa: CASSLSAGPGEQYF
j_call: TRBJ2-7
d_call: -
clone_size: -
v_call: TRBV27

cdr3_nt: TGCGCCAGCAGCCAGGCTAGCGGGGGATCAGATACGCAGTATTTT
cdr3_aa: CASSQASGGSDTQYF
j_call: TRBJ2-3
d_call: TRBD2
clone_size: -
v_call: TRBV4-1

cdr3_nt: TGTGCCAGCAGCACCCTAGGGAGGGCGCTGGGAGAGACCCAGTACTTC
cdr3_aa: CASSTLGRALGETQYF
j_call: TRBJ2-5
d_call: TRBD2
clone_size: few
v_call: TRBV9

cdr3_nt: TGTGCCAGCAGCCCGGGACAGGCCGGTAGTAAGCCCCTCCACTTT
cdr3_aa: CASSPGQAGSKPLHF
j_call: TRBJ1-6
d_call: TRBD1
clone_size: -
v_call: TRBV6-5

cdr3_nt: TGTGCCAGCAGCACAAGGACAGGGTGGACTGAAGCTTTCTTT
cdr3_aa: CASSTRTGWTEAFF
j_call: TRBJ1-1
d_call: TRBD1
clone_size: -
v_call: TRBV7-2

cdr3_nt: TGTGCCAGCAGCTTACAGGGGGAAACCGGGGAGCTGTTTTTT
cdr3_aa: CASSLQGETGELFF
j_call: TRBJ2-2
d_call: TRBD1
clone_size: -
v_call: TRBV7-9

cdr3_nt: TGTGCCAGCAGTGAACAGGGGCAGGCCCTTGTGAACGAGCAGTACTTC
cdr3_aa: CASSEQGQALVNEQYF
j_call: TRBJ2-7
d_call: -
clone_size: few
v_call: TRBV2

cdr3_nt: TGTGCCAGCAGCCCTGGGCCTGAAGCTTTCTTT
cdr3_aa: CASSPGPEAFF
j_call: TRBJ1-1
d_call: -
clone_size: few
v_call: TRBV7-8

cdr3_nt: TGTGCCAGCAGTGGGGCTGCGGGGGGGCACTCAGTGACCCAGTACTTC
cdr3_aa: CASSGAAGGHSVTQYF
j_call: TRBJ2-5
d_call: TRBD2
clone_size: -
v_call: TRBV6-6

cdr3_nt: TGTGCCAGCAGCTTGGAGACAGGGGAAAGTCAGCCCCAGCATTTT
cdr3_aa: CASSLETGESQPQHF
j_call: TRBJ1-5
d_call: TRBD1
clone_size: -
v_call: TRBV7-4

cdr3_nt: TGTGCCAGCACCCCAGCGGGTACTGGAAACACCATATATTTT
cdr3_aa: CASTPAGTGNTIYF
j_call: TRBJ1-3
d_call: -
clone_size: -
v_call: TRBV6-6